This T cell receptor beta chain was observed in a study of blood T cell repertoires in COVID-19. Study summary: COVID-19 samples, acute and convalescent, were from the United States, Italy and Spain.

In the authors' methods: Nucleated cell counts were estimated from reference gene primer amplification. Generated by immunoSEQ multiplex PCR, the TCRdb table keeps only in-frame clones and is missing some. That table furnishes V, J and clone size, whereas the DNA furnished D and trimming. The sample includes 50,000 to 65,000 clones, roughly four fifths seen only once; the top ten take roughly 5.7%. The sequence derives from a woman aged 55-70 years with acute or convalescent COVID-19. The sample consisted of peripheral blood.

The CDR3 region has the DNA TGTGCCAGTAGTGACTCGGGACACCATAACTATGGCTACACCTTC. Amino acid sequence: CASSDSGHHNYGYTF. This sequence joins TRBV19 and TRBJ1-2; D is perhaps TRBD1 (6 bases). This CDR3 comprises 15 residues. The V and J ends lost 5 bases and 1 base respectively, with 14 bases between them. Germline loops: CDR1 LNHDA, CDR2 SQIVND (reference sequence).